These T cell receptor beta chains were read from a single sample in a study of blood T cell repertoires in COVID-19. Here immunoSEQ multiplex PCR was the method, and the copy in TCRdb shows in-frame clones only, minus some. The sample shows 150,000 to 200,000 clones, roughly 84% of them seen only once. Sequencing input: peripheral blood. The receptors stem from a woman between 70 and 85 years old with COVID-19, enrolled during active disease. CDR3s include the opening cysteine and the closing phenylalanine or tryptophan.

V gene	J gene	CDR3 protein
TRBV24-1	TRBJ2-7	CATSDSGSRGSYEQYF
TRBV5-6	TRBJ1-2	CASSRPGQGEKGYTF
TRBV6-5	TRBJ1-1	CASSTSQDLNTEAFF
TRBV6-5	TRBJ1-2	CASTGFGYTF
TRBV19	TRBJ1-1	CASRFDRKSTEAFF
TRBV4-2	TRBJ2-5	CASSQGTELQETQYF
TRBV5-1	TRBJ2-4	CASSGLAGGGGKNIQYF
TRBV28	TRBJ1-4	CATSSGLATNEKLFF
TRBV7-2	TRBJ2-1	CASSIPGQGPYNEQFF
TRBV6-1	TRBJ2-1	CASSEVALAGGGNEQFF
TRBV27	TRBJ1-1	CASSLVLNTEAFF
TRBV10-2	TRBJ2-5	CASSEPAQGQETQYF
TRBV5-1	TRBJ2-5	CASSLATGETQYF